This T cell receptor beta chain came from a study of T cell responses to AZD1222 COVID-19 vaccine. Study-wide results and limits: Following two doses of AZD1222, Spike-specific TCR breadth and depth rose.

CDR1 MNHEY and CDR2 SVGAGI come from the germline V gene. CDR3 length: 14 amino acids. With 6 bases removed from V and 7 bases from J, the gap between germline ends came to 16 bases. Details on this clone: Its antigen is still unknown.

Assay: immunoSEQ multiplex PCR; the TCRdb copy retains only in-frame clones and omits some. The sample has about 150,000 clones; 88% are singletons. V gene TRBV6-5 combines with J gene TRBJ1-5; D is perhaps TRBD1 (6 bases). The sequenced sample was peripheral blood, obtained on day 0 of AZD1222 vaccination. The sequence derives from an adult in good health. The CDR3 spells CASSVAGGAQPQHF. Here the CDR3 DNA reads TGTGCCAGCAGCGTAGCGGGGGGCGCGCAGCCCCAGCATTTT.